Shown below are 20 T cell receptor beta chains from a single sample sequenced in a study of shared clonotypes between healthy human individuals. Assay: immunoSEQ multiplex PCR; the TCRdb copy retains only in-frame clones and omits some. This table has hundreds of thousands of clones, around 79% appearing once. Input material: PBMCs. These receptors all come from a woman aged 40 to 49 in good health. Some clones in this sample may be carry-over from other donors' samples.

Turning to this clone: Relative to the germline gene, one junction end is altered; a read error may explain this. The chain recombines TRBV18 with TRBJ2-7; TRBD2 aligns across 8 bases. Germline V gene data show CDR1 as KGHSH and CDR2 as LQKENI. This CDR3 spans 14 amino acids. This chain's CDR3 is CASSPGGRSSEQYF. The DNA for the CDR3 is TGTGCCAGCTCACCGGGCGGGAGGTCCTCCGAGCAGTACTTC.

This sequence joins TRBV4-2 and TRBJ2-1; TRBD2 matches at 10 bases. The germline CDR1 and CDR2 sequences are LGHNA and YNFKEQ. The CDR3 sequence is 15 residues long. The ends lost 4 bases at V and 4 bases at J; junction bases unmatched: 4. The CDR3 nucleotides read TGTGCCAGCAGCCCTGGACTAGCGGAATACAATGAGCAGTTCTTC. It is translated as CASSPGLAEYNEQFF.

The chain links TRBV28 to TRBJ2-5; 8 nucleotides match TRBD1. Germline-derived CDR1 and CDR2 are MDHEN and SYDVKM. V lost 6 bases, J lost 4 bases, and 10 bases stayed unmatched. The CDR3 consists of 15 residues. This CDR3 reads CASSLGQGRSETQYF. The CDR3 DNA is TGTGCCAGCAGCCTTGGACAGGGAAGGTCAGAGACCCAGTACTTC. Full variable domain (missing parts from reference TRBV28 and TRBJ2-5): DVKVTQSSRYLVKRTGEKVFLECVQDMDHENMFWYRQDPGLGLRLIYFSYDVKMKEKGDIPEGYSVSREKKERFSLILESASTNQTSMYLCASSLGQGRSETQYFGPGTRLLVL.

The V call is TRBV29-1, the J call TRBJ2-1, with 10 bases aligning to TRBD2. The CDR3 runs to 14 residues. Germline V gene data show CDR1 as SQVTM and CDR2 as ANQGSEA. Unmatched junction bases numbered 12, after V lost 7 bases and J lost 9 bases. DNA of the CDR3: TGCAGCGCTACTCTAGCGGGAGAACGCTTTGAGCAGTTCTTC. Its translation: CSATLAGERFEQFF.

There are many counts of this clone. V gene TRBV28 combines with J gene TRBJ1-1, with D possibly being TRBD1 (5 bases). The CDR3 extends over 16 amino acids. V lost 1 base and J lost 3, with 15 bases in between. CDR1 is MDHEN and CDR2 is SYDVKM in the germline V gene. The DNA of the CDR3 is TGTGCCAGCAGTTTATCGGGGAGGGGCAGGGACACTGAAGCTTTCTTT. It translates to CASSLSGRGRDTEAFF.

CDR3 sequence reads: CASSLTGTYEQYF. The CDR3, as DNA: TGTGCCAGCAGCTTAACGGGGACCTACGAGCAGTACTTC. The genes are TRBV7-3 and TRBJ2-7; no reliable D call. V was shortened by 0 bases and J by 2 bases, with 5 bases between the two germline ends. This CDR3 region has 13 residues. Germline V gives CDR1 SGHTA, CDR2 FQGTGA.

This clone is a singleton in its sample. The chain links TRBV19 to TRBJ2-1; no reliable D call. Per the germline V gene, CDR1 is LNHDA and CDR2 is SQIVND (reference sequence). Trimming removed 3 bases at V and 2 bases at J, with 11 bases between. This CDR3 spans 15 amino acids. The chain's CDR3 is CASSISRLPYNEQFF. The DNA for the CDR3 is TGTGCCAGTAGTATTTCAAGGTTACCCTACAATGAGCAGTTCTTC. The complete variable domain, with remaining parts taken from reference TRBV19 and TRBJ2-1, reads DGGITQSPKYLFRKEGQNVTLSCEQNLNHDAMYWYRQDPGQGLRLIYYSQIVNDFQKGDIAEGYSVSREKKESFPLTVTSAQKNPTAFYLCASSISRLPYNEQFFGPGTRLTVL.

A remark on this clone: One junction end does not reproduce the germline sequence, and a read error may be involved. The chain couples TRBV7-7 to TRBJ2-1; D tentatively fits TRBD1 or TRBD2 (9 bases each). This CDR3 contains 14 residues. Per germline, CDR1 SSHAT and CDR2 FNYEAQ (reference sequence). The CDR3 protein is CASSLAGQGNEQFF. The CDR3 bases are TGTGCTAGCAGCCTAGCGGGACAGGGCAATGAGCAGTTCTTC.

CDR3 sequence (DNA): TGTGCCAGCAGCCAAGATGGGAGTGCGAACACCGGGGAGCTGTTTTTT. The encoded protein is CASSQDGSANTGELFF. This chain links TRBV4-2 with TRBJ2-2; TRBD2 might be the D (5 bases). The V end was cut by 0 bases, the J end by 0 bases, with 8 bases between. The CDR3 extends over 16 amino acids. Germline-derived CDR1 and CDR2 are LGHNA and YNFKEQ.

The V and J genes are TRBV7-2 and TRBJ1-5; D gene ambiguous. Germline CDR1 SGHTA, CDR2 FQGNSA. The V end lost 3 bases, the J end lost 0 bases, and 6 bases lay between the germline ends. This CDR3 is built from 14 residues. The CDR3 region is CASSFSDSNQPQHF. CDR3 bases: TGTGCCAGCAGCTTTTCCGATAGCAATCAGCCCCAGCATTTT.

The chain carries TRBV6-6 and TRBJ1-5; D ambiguous. V was clipped by 2 bases and J by 0 bases, with 5 bases between them. Germline V gene lookup returns CDR1 MNHNY and CDR2 SVGAGI (reference sequence). The CDR3 loop spans 14 amino acids. CDR3 nucleotides: TGTGCCAGCAGTTACGGAGATAGCAATCAGCCCCAGCATTTT. This codes for CASSYGDSNQPQHF.

The chain recombines TRBV25-1 with TRBJ2-2; unclear D gene. This CDR3 region has 14 residues. Trimming pared 2 bases from V and 6 bases from J, leaving 10 bases between. Germline V CDR1 and CDR2: MGHDK, SYGVNS. The CDR3 spells CASSERKIAGELFF. The CDR3, as DNA: TGTGCCAGCAGTGAAAGGAAGATCGCCGGGGAGCTGTTTTTT. The full variable domain, rest sourced from reference TRBV25-1 and TRBJ2-2, is EADIYQTPRYLVIGTGKKITLECSQTMGHDKMYWYQQDPGMELHLIHYSYGVNSTEKGDLSSESTVSRIRTEHFPLTLESARPSHTSQYLCASSERKIAGELFFGEGSRLTVL.

The sample holds one count of this clone. Other DNA sequences from this sample encode an identical CDR3 as well. The chain has TRBV28 and TRBJ2-1, with D hard to call. The germline V gene encodes CDR1 MDHEN and CDR2 SYDVKM. The V gene lost 2 bases and the J gene lost 4 bases, with 3 bases spanning the gap. This CDR3 spans 12 amino acids. The DNA of the CDR3 is TGTGCCAGCAGTTTACGGTACAATGAGCAGTTCTTC. This sequence encodes CASSLRYNEQFF.

This chain connects TRBV5-6 to TRBJ2-2; tentative D call: TRBD2 (5 bases). This CDR3 comprises 14 residues. V lost 4 bases, J lost 4 bases, and 11 bases lay in between. Looked up from germline, CDR1 is SGHDT and CDR2 is YYEEEE. The CDR3, as DNA: TGTGCCAGCAGCCACGGGGTCCTCACCGGGGAGCTGTTTTTT. Amino acids: CASSHGVLTGELFF.

This clone was picked up a small number of times. This chain joins TRBV2 and TRBJ1-5; D possibly corresponds to TRBD1 (5 bases). The germline V gene has CDR1 SNHLY and CDR2 FYNNEI. Trimming left V 4 bases short and J 10 bases short, with 14 bases between. This CDR3 spans 13 amino acids. DNA for the CDR3: TGTGCCAGCAGTGTCAGGGAAGGGCAACCCCAGCATTTT. Protein sequence: CASSVREGQPQHF.

The chain carries TRBV7-9 and TRBJ2-7; 7 nucleotides align to TRBD2. Germline V gene sequence: CDR1 SEHNR, CDR2 FQNEAQ (reference sequence). The length of the CDR3 is 16 residues. V lost 5 bases, J lost 6 bases, and 16 bases stayed unmatched. In DNA, the CDR3 is TGTGCCAGCAGCCCCGTAGTGGGCGGGAGCTCGGTCGAGCAGTACTTC. Translating gives CASSPVVGGSSVEQYF.

This clone was observed a handful of times. This chain links TRBV10-1 with TRBJ2-7; TRBD1 is a possible D gene (7 bases). The germline CDR1 and CDR2 sequences are WNHNN and SYGVQD (reference sequence). The CDR3 loop spans 15 amino acids. V was pared by 4 bases and J by 3 bases, with 16 bases between. The CDR3: CASSGTGGAFYEQYF. The CDR3 DNA follows: TGCGCCAGCAGTGGGACAGGAGGGGCTTTCTACGAGCAGTACTTC.

This clone was recorded only once. A read error is likely here: a far larger clone is one base away. The chain employs TRBV6-1 and TRBJ2-5, with TRBD1 matching over 10 bases. Germline V gives CDR1 MNHNS, CDR2 SASEGT. The CDR3 is 16 residues long. CDR3 protein: CASSEAGGQGYETQHF. As DNA, the CDR3 is TGTGCCAGCAGTGAAGCGGGGGGACAGGGGTATGAGACCCAGCACTTC.

The V and J genes are TRBV7-8 and TRBJ2-7, with D perhaps TRBD2 (6 bases). V lost 2 bases and J lost 2, with 13 bases in between. This CDR3 has 15 residues. Germline-derived CDR1 and CDR2 are SGHVS and FQNEAQ. CDR3 loop: CASSLLPGDPYEQYF. The CDR3 bases are TGTGCCAGCAGCTTACTTCCGGGGGACCCCTACGAGCAGTACTTC.

The rearrangement joins TRBV2 to TRBJ2-7; D may match TRBD1 or TRBD2 (6 bases each). From germline, CDR1 is SNHLY and CDR2 FYNNEI. CDR3 length equals 14 residues. Trimming left V 6 bases short and J 3 bases short, with 15 bases between. The CDR3 DNA follows: TGTGCCAGCAGGCCCCGCGGGACACACTACGAGCAGTACTTC. It encodes CASRPRGTHYEQYF.